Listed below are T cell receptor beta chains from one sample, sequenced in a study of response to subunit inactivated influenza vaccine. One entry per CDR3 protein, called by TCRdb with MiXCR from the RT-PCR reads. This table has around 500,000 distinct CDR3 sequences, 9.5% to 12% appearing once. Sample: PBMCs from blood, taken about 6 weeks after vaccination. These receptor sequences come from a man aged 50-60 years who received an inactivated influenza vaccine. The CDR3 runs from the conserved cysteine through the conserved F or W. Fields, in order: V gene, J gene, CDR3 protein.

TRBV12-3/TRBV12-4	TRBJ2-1	CASRETAYEQFF
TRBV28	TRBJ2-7	CASSFSLAGVGEQYF
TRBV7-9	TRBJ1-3	CASTPLGWGNTIYF
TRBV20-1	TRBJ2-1	CSARTAESSYNEQFF
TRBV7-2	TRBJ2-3	CASSLRGGDTDTQYF
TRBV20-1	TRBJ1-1	CSATLQGLTEAFF
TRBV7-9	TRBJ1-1	CASIRNGGRGGTEAFF
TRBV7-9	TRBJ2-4	CASSLGSSAKNIQYF
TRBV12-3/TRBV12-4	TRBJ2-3	CASSNVGGAVPDTQYF
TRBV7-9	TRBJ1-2	CASSSVDAEAYGYTF
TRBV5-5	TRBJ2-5	CASSYRGQIETQYF
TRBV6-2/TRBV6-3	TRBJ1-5	CASSAPGLNQPQHF
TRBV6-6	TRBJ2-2	CASSHFGAGELFF
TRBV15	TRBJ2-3	CATSTTWGGDTQYF
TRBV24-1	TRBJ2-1	CATSDPPGGPYNEQFF
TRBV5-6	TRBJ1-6	CASSSDNSPLHF
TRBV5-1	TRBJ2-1	CASSVQGDSYNEQFF
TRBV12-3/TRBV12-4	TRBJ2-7	CASSPFGGAYEQYF
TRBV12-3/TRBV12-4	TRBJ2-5	CASRGLAGGHFETQYF
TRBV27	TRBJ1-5	CASSLGTGSNQPQHF
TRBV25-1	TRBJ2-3	CASRNPGGVGTQYF
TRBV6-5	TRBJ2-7	CASSYSTTLVDEQYF
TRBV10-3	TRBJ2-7	CAISDTAYEQYF
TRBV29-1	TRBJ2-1	CSVAGGYGEQFF
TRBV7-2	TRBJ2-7	CASSFITEVREQYF
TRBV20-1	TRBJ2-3	CSAIRASGNGADTQYF
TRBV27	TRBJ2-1	CASSSGTRGYNEQFF
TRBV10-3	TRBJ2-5	CAISPRGLAGVGETQYF
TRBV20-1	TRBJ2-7	CSARDRGILYEQYF
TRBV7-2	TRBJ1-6	CASSLGGAHSPLHF
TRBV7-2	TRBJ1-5	CASSRDVNQPQHF
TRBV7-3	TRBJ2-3	CASSFMGADTQYF
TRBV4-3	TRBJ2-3	CASSQQLAGLADTQYF
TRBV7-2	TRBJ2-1	CASSLGTSGGPYNEQFF
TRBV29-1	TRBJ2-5	CSVLTGGETQYF